This T cell receptor beta chain is drawn from a study of T-cell memory formation after mild COVID-19. Study context: The study found TCR clusters largely donor specific. The study, taken as a whole, reports: Several responding clones turned up in pre-infection memory, indicating that cross-reactive memory may have taken part. The second-wave clones peaking on day 37 were not confirmed as SARS-CoV-2-specific. Contracting CD4+ clones lay largely in CM and EM, with CD8+ ones residing in EMRA.

Germline loops: CDR1 MGHRA, CDR2 YSYEKL. V dropped 3 bases and J dropped 2; count of bases not matched to a gene: 6. The CDR3 extends over 15 amino acids. This clonotype was counted a few times. Its antigen remains unidentified. TCRdb ran MiXCR on the 5' RACE reads and lists one entry per CDR3 protein. In the table there are fewer than 700,000 distinct CDR3 sequences, roughly 18% of which are singletons. This TCR was recovered from an adult woman who had mild COVID-19 (a few samples of this study predate the infection). Cell type and time point are not known. Sequenced input: PBMCs or a T cell subset sorted from them (not recorded which). The gene calls are TRBV4-1 and TRBJ1-1; 7 bases match TRBD1. In DNA, the CDR3 is TGCGCCAGCAGCCAGAGGACAGGACGTAACACTGAAGCTTTCTTT. It specifies CASSQRTGRNTEAFF.